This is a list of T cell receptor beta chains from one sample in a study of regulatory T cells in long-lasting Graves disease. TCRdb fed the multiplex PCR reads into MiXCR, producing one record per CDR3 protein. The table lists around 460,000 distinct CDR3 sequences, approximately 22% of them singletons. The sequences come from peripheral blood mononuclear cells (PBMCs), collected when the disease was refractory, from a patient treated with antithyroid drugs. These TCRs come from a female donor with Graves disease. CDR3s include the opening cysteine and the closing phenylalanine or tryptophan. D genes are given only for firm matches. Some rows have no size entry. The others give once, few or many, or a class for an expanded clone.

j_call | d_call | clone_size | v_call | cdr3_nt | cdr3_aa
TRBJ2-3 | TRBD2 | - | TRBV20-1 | TGCAGTGCTAGAGATAAAGGACTAGCGGGGGGATTGGATACGCAGTATTTT | CSARDKGLAGGLDTQYF
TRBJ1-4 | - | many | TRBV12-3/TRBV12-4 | TGTGCCAGCAGCCGGCAAACAACTAATGAAAAACTGTTTTTT | CASSRQTTNEKLFF
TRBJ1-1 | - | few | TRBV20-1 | TGCAGTGCTTTAGGACAAGGTGGCACTGAAGCTTTCTTT | CSALGQGGTEAFF
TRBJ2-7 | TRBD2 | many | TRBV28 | TGTGCCAGCAGCCCCCTGGGGAGGGGAAGGTCCTACGAGCAGTACTTC | CASSPLGRGRSYEQYF
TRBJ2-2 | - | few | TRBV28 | TGTGCCAGCAGTCCCTCGGGCCCCACCGGGGAGCTGTTTTTT | CASSPSGPTGELFF
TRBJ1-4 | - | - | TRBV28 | TGTGCCAGCAGCCTCCCAGGAGGGAATGGAAAACTGTTTTTT | CASSLPGGNGKLFF
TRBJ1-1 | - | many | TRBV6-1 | TGTGCCACGCGGCCCCCCCTGGGTGTAGAGACTGAAGCTTTCTTT | CATRPPLGVETEAFF
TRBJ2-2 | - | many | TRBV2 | TGTGCCAGCAGTAAGGGGACGAACACCGGGGAGCTGTTTTTT | CASSKGTNTGELFF
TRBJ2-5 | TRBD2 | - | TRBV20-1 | TGCAGTGTTCAGACGGCGTGGCGGGAGGGCCGGGAGACCCAGTACTTC | CSVQTAWREGRETQYF
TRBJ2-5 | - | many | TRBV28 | TGTGCCAGCAGTTCGACACGGGAGACCCAGTACTTC | CASSSTRETQYF
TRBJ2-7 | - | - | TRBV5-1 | TGCGCCAGCAGCTTGGCCGAGGTAGGGGGACCTTACGAGCAGTACTTC | CASSLAEVGGPYEQYF
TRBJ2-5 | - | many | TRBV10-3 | TGTGCCATCAATAGCAGGGGAGTGGAGGAGACCCAGTACTTC | CAINSRGVEETQYF
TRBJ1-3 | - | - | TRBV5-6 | TGTGCCAGCAGCCCCAGGGGAGGAAACACCATATATTTT | CASSPRGGNTIYF
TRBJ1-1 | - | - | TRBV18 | TGTGCCAGCTCACCTATGGAGGATAACACTGAAGCTTTCTTT | CASSPMEDNTEAFF
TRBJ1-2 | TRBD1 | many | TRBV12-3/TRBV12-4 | TGTGCCAGCAGGGGGAGACAGGGTGGAGAGGATGGCTACACCTTC | CASRGRQGGEDGYTF
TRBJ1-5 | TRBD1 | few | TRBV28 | TGTGCCAGCAGTTTCTTCGGCCTTACAGGGGGCGGATTGAGTCAGCCCCAGCATTTT | CASSFFGLTGGGLSQPQHF
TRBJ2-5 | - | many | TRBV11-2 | TGTGCCAGCAGCTTAGACGGACGCGCATTACAAGAGACCCAGTACTTC | CASSLDGRALQETQYF
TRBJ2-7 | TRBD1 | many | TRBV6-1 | TGTGCCAGCAGTCGGGACAGCGCCCACGAGCAGTACTTC | CASSRDSAHEQYF
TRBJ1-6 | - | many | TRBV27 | TGTGCCAGCAGTACGACATCTTCACCCCTCCACTTT | CASSTTSSPLHF
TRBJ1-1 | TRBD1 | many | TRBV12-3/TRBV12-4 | TGTGCCAGCAGTTCGAGAACAGGGGGCCCTGAAGCTTTCTTT | CASSSRTGGPEAFF
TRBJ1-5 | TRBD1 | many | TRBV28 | TGTGCCAGCAGTCTGGGACAGGTCGTTCAGCCCCAGCATTTT | CASSLGQVVQPQHF
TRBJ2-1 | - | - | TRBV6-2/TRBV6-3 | TGTGCCAGCAGTTACTCGAGAGGGACCTCCTACAATGAGCAGTTCTTC | CASSYSRGTSYNEQFF
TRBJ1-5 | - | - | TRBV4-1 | TGCGCCAGCAGCCAAGAGTCTGGCCAGCAGAATCAGCCCCAGCATTTT | CASSQESGQQNQPQHF
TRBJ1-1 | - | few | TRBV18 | TGTGCCAGCTCACCACCAGAAGGCAATGAAGCTTTCTTT | CASSPPEGNEAFF
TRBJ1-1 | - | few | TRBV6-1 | TGTGCCATCGCGTGGCAGGCAGGGAACACTGAAGCTTTCTTT | CAIAWQAGNTEAFF
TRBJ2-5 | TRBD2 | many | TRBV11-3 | TGTGCCAGCACCTACGGACTAGCGGGAGGGCGAGAGACCCAGTACTTC | CASTYGLAGGRETQYF
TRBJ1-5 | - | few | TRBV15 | TGTGCCACCAGCAGAGATGACCAGCCCCAGCATTTT | CATSRDDQPQHF
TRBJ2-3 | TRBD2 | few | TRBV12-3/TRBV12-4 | TGTGCCAGCAGCCATTTAGCGGGAGGGGTCACAGATACGCAGTATTTT | CASSHLAGGVTDTQYF
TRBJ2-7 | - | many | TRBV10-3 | TGTGCCATCAGTGAGTCGGCGATATACGAGCAGTACTTC | CAISESAIYEQYF
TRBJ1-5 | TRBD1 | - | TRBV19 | TGTGCCAGTCGACAGGGTGAGGACAATCAGCCCCAGCATTTT | CASRQGEDNQPQHF